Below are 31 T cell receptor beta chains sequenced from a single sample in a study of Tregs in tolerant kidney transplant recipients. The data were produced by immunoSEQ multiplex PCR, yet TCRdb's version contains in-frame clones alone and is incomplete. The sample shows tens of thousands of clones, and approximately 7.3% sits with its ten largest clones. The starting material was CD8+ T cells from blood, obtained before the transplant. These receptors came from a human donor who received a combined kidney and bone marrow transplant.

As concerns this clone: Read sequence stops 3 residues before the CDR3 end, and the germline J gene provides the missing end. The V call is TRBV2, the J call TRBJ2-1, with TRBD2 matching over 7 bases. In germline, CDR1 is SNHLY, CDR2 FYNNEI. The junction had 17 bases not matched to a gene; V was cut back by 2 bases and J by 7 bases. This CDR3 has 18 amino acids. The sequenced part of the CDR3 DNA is TGTGCCAGCAGTGAATACCCTAGCGGCCTCGCAATGGGGAATGAG. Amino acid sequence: CASSEYPSGLAMGNE. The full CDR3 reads CASSEYPSGLAMGNEQFF.

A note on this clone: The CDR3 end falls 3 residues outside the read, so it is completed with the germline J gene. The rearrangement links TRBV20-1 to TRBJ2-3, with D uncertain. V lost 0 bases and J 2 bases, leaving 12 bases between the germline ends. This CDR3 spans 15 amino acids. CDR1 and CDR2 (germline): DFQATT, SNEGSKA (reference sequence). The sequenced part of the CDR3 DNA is TGCAGTGCTAGAGATCTTGACACCGACACAGATACG. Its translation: CSARDLDTDTDT. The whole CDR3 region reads CSARDLDTDTDTQYF.

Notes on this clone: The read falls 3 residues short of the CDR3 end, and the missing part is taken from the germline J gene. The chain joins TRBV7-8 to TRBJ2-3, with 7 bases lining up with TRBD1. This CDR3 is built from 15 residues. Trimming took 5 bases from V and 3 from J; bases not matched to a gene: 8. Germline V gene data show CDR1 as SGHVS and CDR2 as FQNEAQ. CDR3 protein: CASSPGGQLTDTQYF. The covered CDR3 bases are TGTGCCAGCAGCCCAGGGGGACAACTAACAGATACG.

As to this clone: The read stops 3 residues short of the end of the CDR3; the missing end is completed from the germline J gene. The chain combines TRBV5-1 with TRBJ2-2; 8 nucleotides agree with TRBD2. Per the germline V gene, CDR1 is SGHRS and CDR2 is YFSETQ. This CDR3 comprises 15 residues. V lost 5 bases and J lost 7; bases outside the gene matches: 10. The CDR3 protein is CASRPAGAPIGELFF. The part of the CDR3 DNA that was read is TGCGCCAGCAGGCCAGCGGGGGCCCCCATCGGGGAG.

The CDR3 sequence: CASSSGLDQETQYF. CDR3 bases read: TGTGCCAGCAGCTCCGGACTAGATCAAGAGACC. This chain links TRBV11-2 with TRBJ2-5, with TRBD2 identical over 7 bases. Sequencing ends 3 residues short of the CDR3 end; the germline J gene provides the rest. The germline gives CDR1 SGHAT, CDR2 FQNNGV. J lost 2 bases, V lost 4 bases, and 4 bases had no gene match. The CDR3 contains 14 residues. Together with reference TRBV11-2 and TRBJ2-5, the CDR3 gives the full variable domain: EAGVAQSPRYKIIEKRQSVAFWCNPISGHATLYWYQQILGQGPKLLIQFQNNGVVDDSQLPKDRFSAERLKGVDSTLKIQPAKLEDSAVYLCASSSGLDQETQYFGPGTRLLVL.

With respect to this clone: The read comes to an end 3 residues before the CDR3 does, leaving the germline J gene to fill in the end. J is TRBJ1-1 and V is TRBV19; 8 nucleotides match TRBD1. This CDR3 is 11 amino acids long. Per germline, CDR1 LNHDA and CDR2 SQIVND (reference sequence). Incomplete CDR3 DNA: TGTGCCAGTAGTTCGACAGGGGAG. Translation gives CASSSTGE. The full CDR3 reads CASSSTGEAFF. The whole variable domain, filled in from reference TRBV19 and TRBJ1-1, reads DGGITQSPKYLFRKEGQNVTLSCEQNLNHDAMYWYRQDPGQGLRLIYYSQIVNDFQKGDIAEGYSVSREKKESFPLTVTSAQKNPTAFYLCASSSTGEAFFGQGTRLTVV.

CDR3 bases read: TGCAGCGTTGCGACAGGGGGTGGTAACGGGGAG. Amino acid sequence: CSVATGGGNGE. The CDR3 in its entirety is CSVATGGGNGELFF. V is TRBV29-1 and J is TRBJ2-2; 9 bases align to TRBD1. The CDR3 end falls 3 residues outside the read, so it is completed with the germline J gene. In germline, CDR1 is SQVTM, CDR2 ANQGSEA. The CDR3 runs to 14 residues. The V segment lost 4 bases and the J segment 7 bases; nucleotides outside the gene matches: 7.

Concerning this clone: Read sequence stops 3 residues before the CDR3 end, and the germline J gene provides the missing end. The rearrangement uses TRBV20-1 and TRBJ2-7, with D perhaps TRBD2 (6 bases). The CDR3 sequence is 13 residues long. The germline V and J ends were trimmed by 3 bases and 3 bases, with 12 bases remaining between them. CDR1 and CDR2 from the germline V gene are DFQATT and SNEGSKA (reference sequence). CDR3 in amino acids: CSARRGDNYEQYF. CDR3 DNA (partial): TGCAGTGCTAGGCGGGGAGATAACTACGAG.

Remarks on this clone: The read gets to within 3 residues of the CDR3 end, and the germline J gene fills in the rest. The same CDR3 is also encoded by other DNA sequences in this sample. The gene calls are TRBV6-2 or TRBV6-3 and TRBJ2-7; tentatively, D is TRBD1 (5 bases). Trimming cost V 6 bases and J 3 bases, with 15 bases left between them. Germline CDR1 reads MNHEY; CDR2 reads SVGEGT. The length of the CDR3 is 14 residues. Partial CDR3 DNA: TGTGCCAGCAGCACATCAGGACACAACTACGAG. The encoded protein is CASSTSGHNYE. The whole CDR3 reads CASSTSGHNYEQYF.

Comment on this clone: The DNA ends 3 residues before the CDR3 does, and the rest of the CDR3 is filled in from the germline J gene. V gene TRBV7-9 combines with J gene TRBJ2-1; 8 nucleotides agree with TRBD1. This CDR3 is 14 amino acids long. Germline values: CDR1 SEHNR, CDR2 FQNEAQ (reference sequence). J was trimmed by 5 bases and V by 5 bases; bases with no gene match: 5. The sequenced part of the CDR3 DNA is TGTGCCAGCAGCCCCCGGGACAGGAACAATGAG. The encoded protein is CASSPRDRNNE. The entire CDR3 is CASSPRDRNNEQFF.

CDR3 DNA (partial): TGTGCCAGCAGACTAGACAGGCTCGGG. Translated, it gives CASRLDRLG. The CDR3 in its entirety is CASRLDRLGAFF. The chain carries TRBV6-7 and TRBJ1-1; D is perhaps TRBD1 (6 bases). The sequenced fragment ends 3 residues before the CDR3 boundary, so the rest is inferred from the germline J gene. TRBV6-7 is an ORF, and what it does is uncertain. This CDR3 spans 12 amino acids.

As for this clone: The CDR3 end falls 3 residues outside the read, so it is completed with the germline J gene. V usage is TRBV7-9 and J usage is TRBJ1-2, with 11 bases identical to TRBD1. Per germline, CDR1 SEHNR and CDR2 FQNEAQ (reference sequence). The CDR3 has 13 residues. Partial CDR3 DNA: TGTGCCAGCAGCGCGGGACAGGGGGGCGGC. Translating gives CASSAGQGGG. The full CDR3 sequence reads CASSAGQGGGYTF. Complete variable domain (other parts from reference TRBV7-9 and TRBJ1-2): DTGVSQNPRHKITKRGQNVTFRCDPISEHNRLYWYRQTLGQGPEFLTYFQNEAQLEKSRLLSDRFSAERPKGSFSTLEIQRTEQGDSAMYLCASSAGQGGGYTFGSGTRLTVV.

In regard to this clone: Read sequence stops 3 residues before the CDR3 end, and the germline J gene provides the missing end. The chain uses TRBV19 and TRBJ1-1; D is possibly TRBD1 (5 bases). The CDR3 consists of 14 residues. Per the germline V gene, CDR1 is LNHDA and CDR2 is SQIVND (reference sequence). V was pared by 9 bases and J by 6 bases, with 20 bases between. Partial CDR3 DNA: TGTGCCAGCCGACCTCTCGAGGGGAATGCTGAA. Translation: CASRPLEGNAE. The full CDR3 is CASRPLEGNAEAFF.

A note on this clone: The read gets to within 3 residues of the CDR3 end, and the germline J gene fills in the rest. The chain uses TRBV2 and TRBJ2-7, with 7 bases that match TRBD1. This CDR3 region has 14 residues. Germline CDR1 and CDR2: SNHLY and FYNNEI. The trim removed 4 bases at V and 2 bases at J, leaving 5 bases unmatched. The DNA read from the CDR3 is TGTGCCAGCAGTGTAGTCACAGGGGCCTACGAG. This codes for CASSVVTGAYE. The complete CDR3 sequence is CASSVVTGAYEQYF.

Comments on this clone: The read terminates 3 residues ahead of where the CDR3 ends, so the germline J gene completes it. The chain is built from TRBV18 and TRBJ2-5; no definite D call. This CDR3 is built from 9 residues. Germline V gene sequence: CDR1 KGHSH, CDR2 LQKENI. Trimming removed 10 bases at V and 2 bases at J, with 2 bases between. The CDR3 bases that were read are TGTGCCACGCAAGAGACC. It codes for CATQET. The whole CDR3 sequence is CATQETQYF.

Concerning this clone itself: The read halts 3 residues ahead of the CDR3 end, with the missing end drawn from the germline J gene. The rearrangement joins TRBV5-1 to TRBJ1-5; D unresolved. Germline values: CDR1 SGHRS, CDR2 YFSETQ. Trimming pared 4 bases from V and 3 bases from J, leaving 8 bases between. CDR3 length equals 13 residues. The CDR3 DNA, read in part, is TGCGCCAGCAGCCCTGGGCTCAATCAGCCC. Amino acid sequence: CASSPGLNQP. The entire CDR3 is CASSPGLNQPQHF.

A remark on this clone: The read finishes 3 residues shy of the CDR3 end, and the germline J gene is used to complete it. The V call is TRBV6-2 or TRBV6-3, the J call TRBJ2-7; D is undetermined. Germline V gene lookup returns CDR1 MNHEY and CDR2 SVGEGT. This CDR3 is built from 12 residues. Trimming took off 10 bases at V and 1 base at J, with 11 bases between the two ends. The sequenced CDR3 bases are TGTGCCACCCGGTCGCGTTCCTACGAG. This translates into CATRSRSYE. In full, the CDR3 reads CATRSRSYEQYF.

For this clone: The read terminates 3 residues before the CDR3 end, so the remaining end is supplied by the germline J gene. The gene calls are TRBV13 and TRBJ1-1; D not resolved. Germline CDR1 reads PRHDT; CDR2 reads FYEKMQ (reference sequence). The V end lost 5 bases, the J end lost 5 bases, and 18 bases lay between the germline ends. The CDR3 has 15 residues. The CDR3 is CASSPGPLLGTEAFF. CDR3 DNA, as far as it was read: TGTGCCAGCAGCCCCGGACCCCTACTAGGAACTGAA.

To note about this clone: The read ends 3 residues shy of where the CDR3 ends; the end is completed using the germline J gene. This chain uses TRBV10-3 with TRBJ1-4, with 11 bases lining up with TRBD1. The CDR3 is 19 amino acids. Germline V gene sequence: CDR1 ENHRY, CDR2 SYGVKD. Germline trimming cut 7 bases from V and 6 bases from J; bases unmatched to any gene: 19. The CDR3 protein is CAITPEDRTGGFWDEKLFF. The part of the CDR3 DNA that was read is TGTGCCATCACTCCGGAAGACAGGACAGGGGGCTTTTGGGATGAAAAA.

The DNA read from the CDR3 is TGTGCCAGCAGCTTAGGCTGGGCAGTGAGGAATGAG. This translates into CASSLGWAVRNE. The whole CDR3 sequence is CASSLGWAVRNEQFF. The chain joins TRBV7-2 to TRBJ2-1; D uncertain. The read gets to within 3 residues of the CDR3 end, and the germline J gene fills in the rest. V was pared by 1 base and J by 7 bases, with 14 bases between. The length of the CDR3 is 15 residues. Germline CDR1 is SGHTA and CDR2 is FQGNSA.

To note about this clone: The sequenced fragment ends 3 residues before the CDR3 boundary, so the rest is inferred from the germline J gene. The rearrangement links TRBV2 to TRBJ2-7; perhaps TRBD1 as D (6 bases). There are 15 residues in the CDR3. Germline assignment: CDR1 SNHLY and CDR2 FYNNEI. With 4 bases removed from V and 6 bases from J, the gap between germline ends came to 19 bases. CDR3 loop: CASSGTVGFGREQYF. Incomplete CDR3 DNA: TGTGCCAGCAGTGGGACAGTGGGGTTCGGACGCGAG.

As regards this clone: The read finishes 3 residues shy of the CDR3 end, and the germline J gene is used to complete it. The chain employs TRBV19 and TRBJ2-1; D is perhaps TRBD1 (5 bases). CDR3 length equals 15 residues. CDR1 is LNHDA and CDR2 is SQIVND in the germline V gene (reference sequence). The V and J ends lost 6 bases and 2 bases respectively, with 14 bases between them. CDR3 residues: CASRVWQGTYNEQFF. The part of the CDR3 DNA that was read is TGTGCCAGTAGGGTTTGGCAGGGTACCTACAATGAG.

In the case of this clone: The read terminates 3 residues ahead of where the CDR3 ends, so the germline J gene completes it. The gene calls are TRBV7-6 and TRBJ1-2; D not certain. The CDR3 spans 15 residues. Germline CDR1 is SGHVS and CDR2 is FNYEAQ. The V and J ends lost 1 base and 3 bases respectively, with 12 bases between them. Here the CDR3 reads CASSLVADDYYGYTF. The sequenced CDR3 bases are TGTGCCAGCAGCTTAGTCGCCGACGACTACTATGGC. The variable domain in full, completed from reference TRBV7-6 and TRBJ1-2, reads GAGVSQSPRYKVTKRGQDVALRCDPISGHVSLYWYRQALGQGPEFLTYFNYEAQQDKSGLPNDRFSAERPEGSISTLTIQRTEQRDSAMYRCASSLVADDYYGYTFGSGTRLTVV.

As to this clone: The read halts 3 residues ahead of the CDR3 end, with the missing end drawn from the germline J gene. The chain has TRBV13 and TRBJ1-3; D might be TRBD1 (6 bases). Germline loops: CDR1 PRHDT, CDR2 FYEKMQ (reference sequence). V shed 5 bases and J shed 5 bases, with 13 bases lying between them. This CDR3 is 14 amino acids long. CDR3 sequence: CASSGQTTRNTIYF. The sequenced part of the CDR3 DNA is TGTGCCAGCAGCGGACAGACCACACGAAACACC.

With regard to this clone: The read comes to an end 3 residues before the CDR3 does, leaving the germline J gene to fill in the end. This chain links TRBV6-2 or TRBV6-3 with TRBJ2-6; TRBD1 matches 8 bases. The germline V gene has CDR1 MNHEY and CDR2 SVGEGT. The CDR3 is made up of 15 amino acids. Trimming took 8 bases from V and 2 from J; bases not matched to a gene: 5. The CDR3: CASSGGAAGANVLTF. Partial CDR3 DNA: TGTGCCAGCTCAGGGGGCGCAGCTGGGGCCAACGTC.

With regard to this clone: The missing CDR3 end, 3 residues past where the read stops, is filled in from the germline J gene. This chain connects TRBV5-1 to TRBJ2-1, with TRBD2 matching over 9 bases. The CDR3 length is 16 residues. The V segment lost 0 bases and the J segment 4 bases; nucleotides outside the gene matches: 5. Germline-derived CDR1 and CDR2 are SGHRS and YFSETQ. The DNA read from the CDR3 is TGCGCCAGCAGCTTGGTAGCGGGAGCGGATTACAATGAG. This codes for CASSLVAGADYNE. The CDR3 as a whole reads CASSLVAGADYNEQFF.

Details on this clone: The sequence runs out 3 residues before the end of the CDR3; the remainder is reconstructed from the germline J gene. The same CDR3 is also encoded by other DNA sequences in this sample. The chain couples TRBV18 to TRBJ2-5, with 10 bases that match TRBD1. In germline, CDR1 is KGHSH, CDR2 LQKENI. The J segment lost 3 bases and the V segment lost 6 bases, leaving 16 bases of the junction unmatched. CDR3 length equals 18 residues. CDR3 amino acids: CASSPFISSGQGKETQYF. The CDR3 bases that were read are TGTGCCAGCTCCCCCTTTATAAGTTCGGGACAGGGGAAAGAGACC.

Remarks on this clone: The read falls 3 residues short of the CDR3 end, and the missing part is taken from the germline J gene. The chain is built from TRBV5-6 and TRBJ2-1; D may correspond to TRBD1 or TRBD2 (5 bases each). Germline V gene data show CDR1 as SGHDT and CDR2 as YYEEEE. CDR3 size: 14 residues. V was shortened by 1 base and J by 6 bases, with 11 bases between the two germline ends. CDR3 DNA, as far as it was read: TGTGCCAGCAGCTTGAGAGGGGCGGCCAATGAG. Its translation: CASSLRGAANE. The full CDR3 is CASSLRGAANEQFF. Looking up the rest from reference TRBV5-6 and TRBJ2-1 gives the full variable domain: DAGVTQSPTHLIKTRGQQVTLRCSPKSGHDTVSWYQQALGQGPQFIFQYYEEEERQRGNFPDRFSGHQFPNYSSELNVNALLLGDSALYLCASSLRGAANEQFFGPGTRLTVL.

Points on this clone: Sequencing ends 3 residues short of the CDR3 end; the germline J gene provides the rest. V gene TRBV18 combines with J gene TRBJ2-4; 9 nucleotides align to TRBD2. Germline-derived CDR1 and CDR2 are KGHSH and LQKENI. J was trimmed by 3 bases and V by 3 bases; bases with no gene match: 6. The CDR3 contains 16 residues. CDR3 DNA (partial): TGTGCCAGCTCACCTCTGGCGGGAGGGTACAAAAACATT. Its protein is CASSPLAGGYKNI. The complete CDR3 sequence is CASSPLAGGYKNIQYF.

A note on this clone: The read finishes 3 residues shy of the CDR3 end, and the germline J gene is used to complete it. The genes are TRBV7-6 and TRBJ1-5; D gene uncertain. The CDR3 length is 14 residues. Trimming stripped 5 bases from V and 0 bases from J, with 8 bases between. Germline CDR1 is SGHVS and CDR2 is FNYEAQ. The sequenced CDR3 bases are TGTGCCAGCAGCCTGGGCGATAGCAATCAGCCC. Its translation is CASSLGDSNQP. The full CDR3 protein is CASSLGDSNQPQHF.

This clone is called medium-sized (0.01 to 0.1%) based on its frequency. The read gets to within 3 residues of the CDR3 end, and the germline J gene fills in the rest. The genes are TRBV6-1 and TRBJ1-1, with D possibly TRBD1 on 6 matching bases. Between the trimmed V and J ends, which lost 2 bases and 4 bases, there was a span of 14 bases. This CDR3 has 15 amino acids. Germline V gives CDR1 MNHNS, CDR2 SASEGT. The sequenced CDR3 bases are TGTGCCAGCAGTGAACCAACAGGGATCGGCACTGAA. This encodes CASSEPTGIGTE. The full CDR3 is CASSEPTGIGTEAFF.